This TCR beta chain derives from a study of T cells after yellow fever vaccination. Study at large: Libraries from low-cell-number fractions were prepared with the SMART-Seq v4 Ultra Low Input RNA kit. Study-wide results and limits: The booster response re-showed most primary clones: approximately 95% CD4, around 87% CD8. Weaker in magnitude, the secondary response showed a faster peak on day 5 versus 15.

Concerning this clonotype: What it binds is not known.

Looked up from germline, CDR1 is MNHEY and CDR2 is SVGEGT. The CDR3 length is 12 residues. TCRdb passed the 5' RACE reads through MiXCR, listing each CDR3 protein once. The table lists approximately 300,000 distinct CDR3 sequences, 6.8% of them singletons. The sequences come from PBMCs, collected around 45 days after the first yellow fever vaccination. This clonotype was sampled from a man younger than 35 who received the YFV17D yellow fever vaccine. The V call is TRBV6-2 or TRBV6-3, the J call TRBJ2-1; D ambiguous. This CDR3 reads CATSGPYNEQFF. The CDR3 coding sequence is TGTGCTACTTCCGGGCCCTACAATGAGCAGTTCTTC.